This T cell receptor beta chain was captured in a study of technical replicates of blood from several donors. TCRdb's table, derived via immunoSEQ multiplex PCR, lists solely in-frame clones and lacks some. The sample lists tens of thousands of clones, roughly 94% occurring once. V shed 4 bases and J 6 bases; nucleotides not matched to a gene: 5. There are 13 residues in the CDR3. Germline CDR1 is GTSNPN and CDR2 is SVGIG (reference sequence). J is TRBJ2-5 and V is TRBV30, with 10 positions matching TRBD1. The sample consisted of T cells isolated from PBMCs. The sequence was obtained from a human donor in good health. The CDR3 nucleotides read TGTGCCTGGAAGACAGGGGGCAGAAAGACCCAGTACTTC. Protein: CAWKTGGRKTQYF.